The rows below give T cell receptor beta chains drawn from one sample of a study of human T cells and chemical hapten exposure. TCRdb independently ran MiXCR on the RACE reads; one entry per CDR3 protein. The table shows under 200,000 distinct CDR3 sequences, with about 30% occurring only once. The material sequenced was whole blood, taken in connection with sensitization to the hapten diphenylcyclopropenone (DPC). All receptors derive from a woman aged 18-29 years with alopecia areata. Some clones in this sample may be carry-over from other donors' samples. The CDR3 runs from the conserved cysteine through the conserved F or W. D genes are given only for firm matches. For some rows the clone size is stated as once, few or many, or as a class when expanded; others skip it.

v_call	j_call	d_call	clone_size	cdr3_nt	cdr3_aa
TRBV2	TRBJ2-7	TRBD2	few	TGTGCCAGCACCGGCGGGGGGATACTCTACGAGCAGTACTTC	CASTGGGILYEQYF
TRBV4-1	TRBJ2-1	NA	NA	TGCGCCAGCAGCCCCCCATCGGGTCTAGAGCAGTTCTTC	CASSPPSGLEQFF
TRBV27	TRBJ2-7	NA	many	TGTGCCAGCCGGAGCTCCTACGAGCAGTACTTC	CASRSSYEQYF
TRBV20-1	TRBJ2-7	TRBD1	NA	TGCAGTGCTCCGGGGACAGGGGTCGGGTACGAGCAGTACTTC	CSAPGTGVGYEQYF
TRBV29-1	TRBJ1-2	NA	NA	TGCAGCGTTGAGGCAGTCCTAAACTATGGCTACACCTTC	CSVEAVLNYGYTF
TRBV5-6	TRBJ2-3	NA	medium-sized	TGTGCCAGCAGCTTTGTTCAGGAGTATACGCAGTATTTT	CASSFVQEYTQYF
TRBV5-5	TRBJ2-7	NA	few	TGTGCCAGCAGCTTGTTAGGCAGGGGGGATGAGCAGTACTTC	CASSLLGRGDEQYF
TRBV6-2/TRBV6-3	TRBJ2-7	NA	NA	TGTGCCAGCAGTTACGACGGGGAAAACGAGCAGTACTTC	CASSYDGENEQYF
TRBV14	TRBJ1-2	NA	NA	TGTGCCAGCAGCCCAAGGGGGGCCTATGGCTACACCTTC	CASSPRGAYGYTF
TRBV29-1	TRBJ1-1	NA	many	TGCAGCGCTACAGAGAACACTGAAGCTTTCTTT	CSATENTEAFF
TRBV29-1	TRBJ1-1	NA	few	TGCAGCGTTGTGCGGCGGATGAACACTGAAGCTTTCTTT	CSVVRRMNTEAFF
TRBV7-2	TRBJ2-1	TRBD2	NA	TGTGCCAGCAGCTCGAGTGGGACTAGAGGAAATGAGCAGTTCTTC	CASSSSGTRGNEQFF
TRBV27	TRBJ2-7	NA	few	TGTGCCAGCGCGGACGGACCCTACGAGCAGTACTTC	CASADGPYEQYF
TRBV12-3/TRBV12-4	TRBJ1-2	NA	NA	TGTGCCAGCAGTGGAGTAGGAGGGGAACTCTATGGCTACACCTTC	CASSGVGGELYGYTF
TRBV5-1	TRBJ1-5	NA	few	TGCGCCAGCAGCTTGGATGGGAATAGCAATCAGCCCCAGCATTTT	CASSLDGNSNQPQHF
TRBV7-2	TRBJ2-2	NA	NA	TGTGCCAGCAGCTACAAAACTAGTTTCGGGGAGCTGTTTTTT	CASSYKTSFGELFF